Listed below are T cell receptor beta chains from one sample, sequenced in a study of response to subunit inactivated influenza vaccine. Each CDR3 protein gets one entry after TCRdb re-called the RT-PCR reads with MiXCR. The sample contains a few hundred thousand distinct CDR3 sequences, about 20% of which appear only once. The starting material was PBMCs from blood, obtained about 20 months after vaccination. Receptors originate from a man between 50 and 70 years old who received an inactivated influenza vaccine. Both conserved end residues are part of each CDR3. Each record gives: J gene, clone size, V gene, D gene, CDR3 protein, CDR3 DNA. The D gene is left open where the match is weak. Expanded clones get a size class; other rows say once, few or many, or leave the size out.

>TRBJ1-1|few|TRBV3-1|NA
CASSQVRGETEAFF
TGTGCCAGCAGCCAAGTCAGGGGTGAGACTGAAGCTTTCTTT
>TRBJ2-2|few|TRBV5-4|NA
CASRRDTGELFF
TGTGCCAGCAGGAGGGACACCGGGGAGCTGTTTTTT
>TRBJ2-5|NA|TRBV7-6|NA
CASSHRLYQETQYF
TGTGCCAGCAGCCACAGGTTATACCAAGAGACCCAGTACTTC
>TRBJ2-2|NA|TRBV7-9|TRBD2
CASSAPTSGGTTGELFF
TGTGCCAGCAGCGCCCCAACTAGCGGGGGAACCACCGGGGAGCTGTTTTTT
>TRBJ2-1|few|TRBV7-9|TRBD2
CASSFLAGAGEQFF
TGTGCCAGCAGCTTCTTAGCGGGAGCTGGTGAGCAGTTCTTC
>TRBJ2-4|NA|TRBV14|NA
CASSQGYKNIQYF
TGTGCCAGCAGCCAGGGTTACAAAAACATTCAGTACTTC
>TRBJ1-5|few|TRBV19|TRBD1
CASRTGGDSNQPQHF
TGTGCCAGTAGGACAGGGGGCGACAGCAATCAGCCCCAGCATTTT
>TRBJ2-1|NA|TRBV20-1|TRBD2
CSARDPSGTSGSVGYNEQFF
TGCAGTGCTAGAGACCCCTCCGGGACTAGCGGGAGTGTGGGGTACAATGAGCAGTTCTTC
>TRBJ1-4|NA|TRBV10-2|TRBD1
CASSARTGLRQTNEELFF
TGCGCCAGCAGTGCTAGGACAGGGCTTCGCCAAACTAATGAAGAACTGTTTTTT
>TRBJ2-3|NA|TRBV29-1|TRBD1
CSAGTGITDTQYF
TGCAGCGCCGGGACAGGGATCACAGATACGCAGTATTTT
>TRBJ2-1|NA|TRBV29-1|NA
CSVSGVPSSYNEQFF
TGCAGCGTCTCAGGGGTCCCTTCCTCCTACAATGAGCAGTTCTTC
>TRBJ1-1|few|TRBV18|NA
CASSPAQGNTEAFF
TGTGCCAGCTCACCCGCGCAGGGTAACACTGAAGCTTTCTTT
>TRBJ1-3|NA|TRBV11-2|NA
CASSLDLWGPSGNTIYF
TGTGCCAGCAGCTTAGACCTCTGGGGCCCCTCTGGAAACACCATATATTTT
>TRBJ1-1|few|TRBV10-3|NA
CAISVGQRNTEAFF
TGTGCCATCAGTGTTGGGCAGAGGAACACTGAAGCTTTCTTT
>TRBJ2-5|NA|TRBV29-1|TRBD1
CSVTGDQETQYF
TGCAGCGTGACAGGGGACCAAGAGACCCAGTACTTC
>TRBJ1-2|few|TRBV6-1|TRBD1
CASSERWDRGGYTF
TGTGCCAGCAGTGAACGATGGGACAGGGGTGGCTACACCTTC
>TRBJ1-1|NA|TRBV5-1|NA
CASSWDFTEAFF
TGCGCCAGCAGCTGGGATTTCACTGAAGCTTTCTTT
>TRBJ2-2|NA|TRBV10-3|NA
CAISVGWGTGELFF
TGTGCCATCAGTGTAGGCTGGGGCACCGGGGAGCTGTTTTTT
>TRBJ2-7|NA|TRBV20-1|TRBD2
CSARDPGLQYEQYF
TGCAGTGCTAGAGACCCGGGACTACAGTACGAGCAGTACTTC
>TRBJ1-2|few|TRBV6-5|NA
CASSYSGLDGYTF
TGTGCCAGCAGTTACTCGGGTTTGGATGGCTACACCTTC
>TRBJ2-7|NA|TRBV6-5|TRBD1
CASSYRTGYEQYF
TGTGCCAGCAGTTACCGGACAGGGTACGAGCAGTACTTC
>TRBJ2-5|NA|TRBV18|NA
CASRVRGTETQYF
TGTGCCAGCCGAGTCAGGGGTACAGAGACCCAGTACTTC
>TRBJ2-3|few|TRBV20-1|NA
CSARPWTGSTDTQYF
TGCAGTGCTAGGCCCTGGACCGGCAGCACAGATACGCAGTATTTT